The sequence of this T cell receptor (beta chain) was determined in a study of blood T cell repertoires in COVID-19. The V gene's germline CDR1 is MNHEY and CDR2 SVGAGI. V shed 9 bases, J shed 3 bases, and the junction held 8 bases outside the gene matches. This CDR3 contains 14 residues. The data were produced by immunoSEQ multiplex PCR, yet TCRdb's version contains in-frame clones alone and is incomplete. The repertoire has approximately 100,000 clones, about 86% of them found once; the top ten carry about 3.3%. The TCR sequence derives from a woman older than 75 with active or convalescent COVID-19. Sequenced input: peripheral blood. The J gene is TRBJ1-5, the V gene TRBV6-5; 7 positions agree with TRBD1. CDR3 amino acids: CASGGQAFNQPQHF. Written as DNA, the CDR3 is TGTGCCAGTGGAGGACAGGCATTCAATCAGCCCCAGCATTTT.